This TCR beta chain was profiled in a study of blood T cell repertoires in COVID-19. Study context: Sites across the United States, Italy and Spain contributed samples from acute and convalescent COVID-19. Sources were T cells, B-cell-depleted T cells, or PBMCs; the material itself was cDNA or gDNA.

CDR1 and CDR2 from the germline V gene are SEHNR and FQNEAQ (reference sequence). CDR3 length equals 15 residues. V lost 5 bases, J lost 7 bases, and 18 bases lay in between. Authors' data handling: Researchers report that nucleated cell counts were estimated from reference gene primer amplification. Using immunoSEQ multiplex PCR, the repertoire was profiled, and TCRdb retains in-frame clones only, with some absent. Clone size and the V and J calls come from that table; the DNA yielded D and trimming. Of some 68,000 clones in the sample, roughly nine tenths were seen once. The chain uses TRBV7-9 and TRBJ2-1; D perhaps matches TRBD1 (7 bases). The TCR comes from a man in his fifties or sixties with active COVID-19. Sequencing input: peripheral blood. The CDR3 sequence is CASSPAEGAGNEQFF. The CDR3 DNA reads as TGTGCCAGCAGCCCCGCGGAGGGGGCCGGGAATGAGCAGTTCTTC.